This TCR beta chain was identified in a study of T cell responses to AZD1222 COVID-19 vaccine. Findings of the study overall: Just a handful of people given AZD1222 tested seropositive at baseline. At 160-218 and 743-854, vaccine-associated CD4 TCRs were dominant, and they spanned spike. Clonal diversity was possibly underestimated, and the donors were mostly white British, with more females.

Note on this clone: The antigen is undetermined.

Germline CDR1 is SGHTA and CDR2 is FQGNSA. V lost 5 bases and J lost 4, with 14 bases in between. The CDR3 has 14 residues. Using immunoSEQ multiplex PCR, the repertoire was profiled, and TCRdb retains in-frame clones only, with some absent. The sample has under 150,000 clones, around 89% seen once. The gene calls are TRBV7-2 and TRBJ1-1; D is perhaps TRBD1 (5 bases). This receptor was obtained from an adult in good health. The sample in question was peripheral blood, obtained on day 0 of AZD1222 vaccination. CDR3 nucleotide sequence: TGTGCCAGCAGCCCAGGGTGGGGGGGCACTGAAGCTTTCTTT. It translates to CASSPGWGGTEAFF.